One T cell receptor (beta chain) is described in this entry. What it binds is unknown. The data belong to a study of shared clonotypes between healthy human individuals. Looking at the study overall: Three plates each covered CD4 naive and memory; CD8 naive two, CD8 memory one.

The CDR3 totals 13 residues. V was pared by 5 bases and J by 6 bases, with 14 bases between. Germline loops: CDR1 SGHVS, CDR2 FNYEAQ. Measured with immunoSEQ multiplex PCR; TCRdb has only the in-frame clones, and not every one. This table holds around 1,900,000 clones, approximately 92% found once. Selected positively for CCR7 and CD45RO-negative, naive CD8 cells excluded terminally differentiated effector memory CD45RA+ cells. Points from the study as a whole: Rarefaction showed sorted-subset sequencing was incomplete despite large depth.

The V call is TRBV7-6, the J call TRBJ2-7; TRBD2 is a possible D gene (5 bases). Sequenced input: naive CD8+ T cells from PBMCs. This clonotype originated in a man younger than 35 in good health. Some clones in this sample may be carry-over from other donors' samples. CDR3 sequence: CASSLGKTGEQYF. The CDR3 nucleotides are TGTGCCAGCAGCCTCGGGAAAACGGGCGAGCAGTACTTC.